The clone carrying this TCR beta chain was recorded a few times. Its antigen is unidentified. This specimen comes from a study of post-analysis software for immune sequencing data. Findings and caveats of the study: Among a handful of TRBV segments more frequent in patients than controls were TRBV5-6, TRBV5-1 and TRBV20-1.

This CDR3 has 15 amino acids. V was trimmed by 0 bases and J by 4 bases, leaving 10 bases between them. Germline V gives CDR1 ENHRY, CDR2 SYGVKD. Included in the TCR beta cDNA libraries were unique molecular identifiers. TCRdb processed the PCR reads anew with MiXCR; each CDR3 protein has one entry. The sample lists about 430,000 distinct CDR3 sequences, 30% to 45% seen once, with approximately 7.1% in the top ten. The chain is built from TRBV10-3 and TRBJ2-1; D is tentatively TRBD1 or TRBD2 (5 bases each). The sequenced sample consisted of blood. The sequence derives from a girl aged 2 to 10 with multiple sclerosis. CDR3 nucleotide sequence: TGTGCCATCAGTGAGTCGGACGGGGCTTACAATGAGCAGTTCTTC. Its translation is CAISESDGAYNEQFF.